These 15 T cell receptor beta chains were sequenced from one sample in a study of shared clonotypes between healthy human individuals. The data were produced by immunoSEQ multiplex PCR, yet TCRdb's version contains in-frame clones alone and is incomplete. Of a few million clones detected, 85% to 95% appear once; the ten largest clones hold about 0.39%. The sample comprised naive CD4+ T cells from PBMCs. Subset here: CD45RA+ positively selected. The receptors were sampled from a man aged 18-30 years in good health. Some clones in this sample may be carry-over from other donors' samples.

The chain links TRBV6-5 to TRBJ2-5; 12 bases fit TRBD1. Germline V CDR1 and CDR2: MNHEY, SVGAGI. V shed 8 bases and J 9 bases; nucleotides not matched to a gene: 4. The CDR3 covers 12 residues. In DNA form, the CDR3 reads TGTGCCAGCGCGGGACAGGGGGCGGCCCAGTACTTC. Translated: CASAGQGAAQYF.

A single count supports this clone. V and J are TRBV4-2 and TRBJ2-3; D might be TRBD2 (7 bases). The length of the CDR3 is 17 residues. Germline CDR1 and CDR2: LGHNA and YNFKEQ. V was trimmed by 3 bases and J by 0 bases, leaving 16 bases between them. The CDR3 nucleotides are TGTGCCAGCAGCCAGAGGGGGGGCAGGGCCAGCACAGATACGCAGTATTTT. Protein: CASSQRGGRASTDTQYF.

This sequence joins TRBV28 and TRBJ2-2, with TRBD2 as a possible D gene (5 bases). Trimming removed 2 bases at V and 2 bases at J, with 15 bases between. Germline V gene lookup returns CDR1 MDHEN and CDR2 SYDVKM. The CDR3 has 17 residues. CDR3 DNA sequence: TGTGCCAGCAGTTTAAGGGCGGGCAGGTTCAACACCGGGGAGCTGTTTTTT. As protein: CASSLRAGRFNTGELFF.

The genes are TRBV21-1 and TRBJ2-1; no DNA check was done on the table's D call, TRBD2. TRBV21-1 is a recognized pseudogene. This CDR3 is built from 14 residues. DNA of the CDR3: TGTGCCAGCCCGGAGGGGAGAGACTACAATGAGCAGTTCTTC. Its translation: CASPEGRDYNEQFF.

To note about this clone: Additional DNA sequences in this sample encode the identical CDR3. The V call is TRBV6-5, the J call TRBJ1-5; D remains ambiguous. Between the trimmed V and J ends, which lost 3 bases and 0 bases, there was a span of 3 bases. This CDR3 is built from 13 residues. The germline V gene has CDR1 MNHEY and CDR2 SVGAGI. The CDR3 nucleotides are TGTGCCAGCAGTTATTCTAGCAATCAGCCCCAGCATTTT. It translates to CASSYSSNQPQHF.

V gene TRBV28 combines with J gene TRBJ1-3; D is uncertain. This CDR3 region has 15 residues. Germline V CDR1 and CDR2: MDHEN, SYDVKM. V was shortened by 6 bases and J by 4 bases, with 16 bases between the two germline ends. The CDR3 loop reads CASSFDQRVGNTIYF. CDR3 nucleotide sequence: TGTGCCAGCAGCTTCGACCAGCGGGTCGGAAACACCATATATTTT.

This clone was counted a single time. This CDR3 reads CAIRDRGLLGTEAFF. CDR3 in DNA: TGTGCCATCAGGGACAGGGGCCTACTTGGGACTGAAGCTTTCTTT. The chain couples TRBV10-3 to TRBJ1-1; the match to TRBD1 covers 9 bases. The CDR3 has 15 residues. The V and J ends lost 6 bases and 5 bases, in that order; junction bases with no gene match: 10. Germline-derived CDR1 and CDR2 are ENHRY and SYGVKD.

DNA for the CDR3: TGTGCCAGCAGTGAAACCCAGAGCTCCTACGAGCAGTACTTC. It translates to CASSETQSSYEQYF. The chain has TRBV25-1 and TRBJ2-7, with D hard to call. CDR3 length: 14 amino acids. Trimming took off 2 bases at V and 0 bases at J, with 8 bases between the two ends. Germline CDR1 reads MGHDK; CDR2 reads SYGVNS.

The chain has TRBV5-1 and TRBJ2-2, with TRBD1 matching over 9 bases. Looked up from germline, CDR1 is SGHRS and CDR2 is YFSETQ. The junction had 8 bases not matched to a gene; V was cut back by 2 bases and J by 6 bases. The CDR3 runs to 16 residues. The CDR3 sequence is CASSLQGTGIAGELFF. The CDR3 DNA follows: TGCGCCAGCAGCTTACAAGGGACAGGGATCGCCGGGGAGCTGTTTTTT.

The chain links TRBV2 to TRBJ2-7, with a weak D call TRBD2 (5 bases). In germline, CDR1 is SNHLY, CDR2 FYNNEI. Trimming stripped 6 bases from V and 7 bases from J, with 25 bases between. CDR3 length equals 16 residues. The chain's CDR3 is CASRSISGSGPGEQYF. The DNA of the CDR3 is TGTGCCAGCAGATCAATCTCGGGATCGGGCCCGGGGGAGCAGTACTTC.

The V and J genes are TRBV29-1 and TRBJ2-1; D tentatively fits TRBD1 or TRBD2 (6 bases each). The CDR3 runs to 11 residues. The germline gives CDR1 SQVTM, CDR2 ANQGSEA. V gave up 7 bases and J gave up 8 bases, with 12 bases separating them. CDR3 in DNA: TGCAGCGCCTCAAGGGGGGATGAGCAGTTCTTC. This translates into CSASRGDEQFF.

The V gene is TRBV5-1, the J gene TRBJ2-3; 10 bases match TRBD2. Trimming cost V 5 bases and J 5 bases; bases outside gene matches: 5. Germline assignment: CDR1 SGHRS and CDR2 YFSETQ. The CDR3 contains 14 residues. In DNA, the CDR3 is TGCGCCAGCAGTAGCGGGGGGCGGGAAGATACGCAGTATTTT. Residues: CASSSGGREDTQYF.

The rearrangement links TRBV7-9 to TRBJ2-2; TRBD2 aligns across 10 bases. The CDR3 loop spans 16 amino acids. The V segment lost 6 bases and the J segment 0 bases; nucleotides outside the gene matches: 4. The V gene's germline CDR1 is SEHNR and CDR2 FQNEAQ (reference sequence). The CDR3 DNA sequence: TGTGCCAGCAGATACGGACTAGCGGCGAACACCGGGGAGCTGTTTTTT. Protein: CASRYGLAANTGELFF.

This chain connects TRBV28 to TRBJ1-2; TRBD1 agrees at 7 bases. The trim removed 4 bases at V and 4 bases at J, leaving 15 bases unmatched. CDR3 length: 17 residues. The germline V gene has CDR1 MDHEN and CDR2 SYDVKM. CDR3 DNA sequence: TGTGCCAGCAGTTCTCAGACAGGGAGCCCTACTATCTATGGCTACACCTTC. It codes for CASSSQTGSPTIYGYTF.

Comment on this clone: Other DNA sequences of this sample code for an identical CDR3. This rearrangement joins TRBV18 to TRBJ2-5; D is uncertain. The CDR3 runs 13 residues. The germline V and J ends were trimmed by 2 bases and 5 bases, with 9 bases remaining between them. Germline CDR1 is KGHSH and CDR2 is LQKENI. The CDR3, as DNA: TGTGCCAGCTCACCAGGTTTAGTGGAGACCCAGTACTTC. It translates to CASSPGLVETQYF.